This T cell receptor beta chain is drawn from a study of blood T cell repertoires in COVID-19 (dated by TCRdb to 2018 to 2020). For the study in its entirety: Samples covering the acute and convalescent phases of COVID-19 were provided by collaborators in the United States, Italy and Spain. The material from the prospective study consisted of cDNA or gDNA derived from T cells, B-cell-depleted T cells, or PBMCs. Deeply sampled blood TCRbeta repertoires from subjects exposed to, actively infected with, or recovered from COVID-19 were included in the dataset. A freely available public database, intended as a resource for researchers studying the immune response to SARS-CoV-2, is where the repertoires were released. Samples were obtained from the ongoing ImmuneRACE study (first 160 participants) and from some 1,300 subjects provided by 6 global collaborators. The sample metadata nearly always contained a de-identified subject ID, COVID-19 status, age in years and sex. HLA class I and class II types, where available, came from metadata supplied by the sample provider rather than from assay-based typing. Points the paper makes about the study in general: The amount of clinical and demographic metadata varied by source and participant and was provided uncurated.

The collaborating institutions used their own protocols to collect whole blood in K2EDTA tubes. For TCRbeta analysis, collaborator samples were shipped as frozen whole blood, as isolated PBMCs, or as DNA extracted from either sample type. The table lists this clone with a count of one. This receptor's antigen is unknown. The record has no base qualities; no much larger clone is one base away. At the junction V is shortened by 4 bases and J by 7 bases; bases outside the gene matches: 19. The CDR3 starts with the cysteine, ends with the phenylalanine, and has 18 residues. Just the 54-base CDR3 DNA is kept, in frame starting at base 1. CDR1 is given as SGHRS and CDR2 as YFSETQ, both from the germline V gene. The immunoSEQ Assay, a bias-controlled multiplex PCR, was used to amplify TCRbeta CDR3 regions from genomic DNA. The source study handled its data this way. Nucleated cell counts per sample were estimated from amplification of reference gene primers within the assay. To quantify the absolute abundance of each unique TCRbeta CDR3 rearrangement, sequence reads were collapsed and filtered. For each sample, productive Simpson clonality was calculated as the square root of Simpson's diversity index across productive rearrangements. TCRdb provides this immuneACCESS table in a form limited to in-frame rearrangements. Some clones are lacking; in checked studies, under half of them reflect an unresolved V gene, and why the rest are absent is not known. The D gene and trimming were derived from the DNA, and the V and J assignments and clone size from that table. The sample has about 110,000 clones on record, approximately 70% of them singletons. The ten largest clones represent about 2% of the sample.

The rearranged segments are TRBV5-1 and TRBJ1-2; 10 bases in the middle match TRBD1. The receptor comes from a woman aged 40 to 50 with acute or convalescent COVID-19. The source material was peripheral blood. DNA sequence: TGCGCCAGCAGCCCTACCCCCGTAACCGGACAGGGGGTAAGTGGCTACACCTTC. This yields the protein CASSPTPVTGQGVSGYTF.